This TCR beta chain was recovered during a study of beta chain features in type 1 diabetes. V was pared by 7 bases and J by 4 bases, with 6 bases of the junction left unmatched. Germline V gene data show CDR1 as MDHEN and CDR2 as SYDVKM. The CDR3 is 14 amino acids. Reverse transcribing all isolated RNA meant expressed TCRB transcripts were sequenced. Some clones are missing from TCRdb's copy, which holds only in-frame ones; the method was immunoSEQ multiplex PCR. The profile shows 400,000 to 450,000 clones, about 14% of them singletons. Specimen: naive CD4+ T cells from blood. The chain combines TRBV28 with TRBJ2-1; the match to TRBD2 covers 8 bases. This receptor was identified in a young man in good health. CDR3 sequence (DNA): TGTGCCAGCACCCTACTAGCGGTTTACAATGAGCAGTTCTTC. It yields the protein CASTLLAVYNEQFF. Combining the CDR3 with reference TRBV28 and TRBJ2-1 gives the whole variable domain DVKVTQSSRYLVKRTGEKVFLECVQDMDHENMFWYRQDPGLGLRLIYFSYDVKMKEKGDIPEGYSVSREKKERFSLILESASTNQTSMYLCASTLLAVYNEQFFGPGTRLTVL.